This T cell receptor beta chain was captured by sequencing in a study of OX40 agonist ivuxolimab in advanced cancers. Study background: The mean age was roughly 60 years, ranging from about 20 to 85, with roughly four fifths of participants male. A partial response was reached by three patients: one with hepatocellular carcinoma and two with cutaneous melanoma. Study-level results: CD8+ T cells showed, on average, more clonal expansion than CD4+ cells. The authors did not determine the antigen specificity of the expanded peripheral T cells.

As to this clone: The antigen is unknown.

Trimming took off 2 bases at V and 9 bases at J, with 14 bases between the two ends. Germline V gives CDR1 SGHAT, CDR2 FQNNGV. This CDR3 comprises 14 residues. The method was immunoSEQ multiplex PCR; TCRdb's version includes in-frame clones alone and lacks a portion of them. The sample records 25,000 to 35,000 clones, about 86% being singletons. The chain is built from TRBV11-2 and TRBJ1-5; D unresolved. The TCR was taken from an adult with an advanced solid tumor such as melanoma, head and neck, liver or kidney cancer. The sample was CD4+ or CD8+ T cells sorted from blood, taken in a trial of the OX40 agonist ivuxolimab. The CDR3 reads CASSLTRGDRPQHF. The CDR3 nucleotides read TGTGCCAGCAGCTTAACGCGGGGAGATCGGCCCCAGCATTTT.